A selection of T cell receptor beta chains follows, all from one sample in a study of blood T cells in healthy people across ages. TCRdb ran MiXCR on the 5' RACE reads and lists one entry per CDR3 protein. The profile covers around 1,800,000 distinct CDR3 sequences, with about two fifths appearing a single time and 23% taken by the ten largest. Sequenced sample: blood. The receptors shown here come from a human donor in good health. Each CDR3 is given with its conserved first and last residue. The D gene is left open where the match is weak. Not all rows give a size; the values are once, few, many and, for expanded clones, a class.

abundance	j_gene	v_gene	d_gene	CDR3aa	CDR3nt
few	TRBJ2-1	TRBV4-1	.	CASSIPAPGSNEQFF	TGCGCCAGCAGCATTCCCGCGCCGGGGTCCAATGAGCAGTTCTTC
.	TRBJ1-2	TRBV29-1	.	CSVEDWGGPEGYTF	TGCAGCGTTGAAGACTGGGGCGGCCCTGAAGGCTACACCTTC
few	TRBJ2-7	TRBV6-6	.	CASLGGDEQYF	TGTGCCTCCTTGGGCGGGGACGAGCAGTACTTC
many	TRBJ2-5	TRBV29-1	TRBD2	CSVASGGRSQTYQETQYF	TGCAGCGTTGCTAGCGGGGGCCGTTCCCAAACGTACCAAGAGACCCAGTACTTC
.	TRBJ1-5	TRBV2	.	CASTVGFNQPQHF	TGTGCCAGCACAGTAGGATTTAATCAGCCCCAGCATTTT
few	TRBJ2-7	TRBV10-3	TRBD1	CAISPGQVLKYEQYF	TGTGCCATCAGCCCCGGACAGGTTCTGAAGTACGAGCAGTACTTC
few	TRBJ2-1	TRBV7-9	TRBD2	CASTRGTSGGADNEQFF	TGTGCCAGCACCCGAGGGACTAGCGGGGGGGCGGACAATGAGCAGTTCTTC
few	TRBJ2-5	TRBV9	TRBD2	CASSGPSGGIQETQYF	TGTGCCAGCAGCGGACCTAGCGGGGGGATTCAAGAGACCCAGTACTTC
once	TRBJ2-5	TRBV7-8	.	CTSSTHRDGQETQYF	TGTACCAGTAGCACCCACAGGGATGGACAAGAGACCCAGTACTTC
.	TRBJ1-2	TRBV20-1	TRBD1	CSAGGTGVRYTF	TGCAGTGCTGGGGGGACAGGGGTACGCTACACCTTC
.	TRBJ2-4	TRBV7-9	.	CASPRPKNIQYF	TGTGCCAGCCCCCGCCCCAAAAACATTCAGTACTTC
.	TRBJ2-7	TRBV12-3/TRBV12-4	.	CASSPSYGSYEQYF	TGTGCCAGCAGCCCTTCCTATGGCTCCTACGAGCAGTACTTC
.	TRBJ1-6	TRBV12-3/TRBV12-4	.	CASSFNPRNSPLHF	TGTGCCAGCAGTTTTAATCCCCGTAATTCACCCCTCCACTTT
few	TRBJ1-2	TRBV20-1	.	CSARQSGDGYTF	TGCAGTGCGAGGCAATCAGGGGATGGCTACACCTTC
.	TRBJ2-7	TRBV2	.	CASTFFYEQYF	TGTGCCAGCACCTTCTTCTACGAGCAGTACTTC
.	TRBJ1-6	TRBV29-1	.	CSVDRLWGLNSPLHF	TGCAGCGTTGATCGTTTGTGGGGATTAAATTCACCCCTCCACTTT
few	TRBJ2-7	TRBV29-1	.	CSVEGGRGSYEQYF	TGCAGCGTTGAAGGTGGGCGGGGAAGTTACGAGCAGTACTTC
few	TRBJ2-1	TRBV20-1	.	CSATKGNEQFF	TGCAGTGCTACCAAGGGAAATGAGCAGTTCTTC
.	TRBJ2-3	TRBV20-1	.	CSVFRTVFAKKGTLLTDTQYF	TGCAGTGTTTTCAGGACAGTTTTCGCCAAGAAAGGAACTCTTTTGACAGATACGCAGTATTTT
.	TRBJ2-6	TRBV7-3	TRBD1	CASRDRGGDVLTF	TGTGCCAGCAGGGACAGGGGGGGGGACGTCCTGACTTTC
.	TRBJ2-5	TRBV5-1	TRBD1	CASSLRDSHRETQYF	TGCGCCAGCAGCCTTCGGGACAGTCACCGAGAGACCCAGTACTTC
.	TRBJ1-1	TRBV11-1	.	CASGPRSQMNTEAFF	TGTGCCAGCGGCCCTCGGTCGCAGATGAACACTGAAGCTTTCTTT
.	TRBJ2-5	TRBV20-1	.	CSARGTGIETQYF	TGCAGTGCTAGAGGAACAGGGATAGAGACCCAGTACTTC
few	TRBJ2-1	TRBV7-2	.	CASSSHQRAYRFYNEQFF	TGTGCCAGCAGCTCCCACCAGAGAGCCTATAGGTTTTACAATGAGCAGTTCTTC
.	TRBJ2-5	TRBV5-1	.	CASSLTPLGETQYF	TGCGCCAGCAGCTTAACACCTCTGGGAGAGACCCAGTACTTC
.	TRBJ2-1	TRBV7-2	.	CAGSLVAGHSYNEQFF	TGTGCCGGCAGCTTAGTAGCAGGGCACTCCTACAATGAGCAGTTCTTC
.	TRBJ1-1	TRBV29-1	TRBD1	CSGDRGQGTEAFF	TGCAGCGGAGACAGGGGGCAGGGCACTGAAGCTTTCTTT
once	TRBJ2-3	TRBV6-2/TRBV6-3	TRBD1	CASLSGGRDTQYF	TGTGCCAGTCTATCAGGGGGAAGAGATACGCAGTATTTT
.	TRBJ1-2	TRBV4-3	.	CASSQDSDANYGYTF	TGCGCCAGCAGCCAAGATTCGGATGCTAACTATGGCTACACCTTC
few	TRBJ1-2	TRBV29-1	TRBD1	CSVRTGGVYGYTF	TGCAGCGTCCGGACAGGGGGCGTCTATGGCTACACCTTC
few	TRBJ2-1	TRBV5-1	TRBD2	CASSFSSGGDPYNEQFF	TGCGCCAGCAGCTTCTCTAGCGGGGGGGACCCCTACAATGAGCAGTTCTTC
few	TRBJ1-5	TRBV6-1	.	CASSDPLENQPQHF	TGTGCCAGCAGTGACCCCCTTGAAAATCAGCCCCAGCATTTT
many	TRBJ2-1	TRBV29-1	.	CSVEVGGARNEQFF	TGCAGCGTTGAAGTAGGGGGGGCTCGGAATGAGCAGTTCTTC
many	TRBJ2-7	TRBV5-6	.	CASSFLVTASGRAYEQYF	TGTGCCAGCAGCTTCTTAGTAACGGCGTCAGGCAGGGCCTACGAGCAGTACTTC
.	TRBJ2-5	TRBV27	.	CASSLYVSETQYF	TGTGCCAGCAGTTTATATGTCTCAGAGACCCAGTACTTC
few	TRBJ2-1	TRBV20-1	TRBD2	CSATERGGYNEQFF	TGCAGTGCTACCGAGCGGGGGGGCTACAATGAGCAGTTCTTC
.	TRBJ2-7	TRBV7-9	.	CASSLEADSSYEQYF	TGTGCCAGCAGCTTAGAGGCGGATAGCTCCTACGAGCAGTACTTC
.	TRBJ1-2	TRBV25-1	.	CASSSYRVNYGYTF	TGTGCCAGCAGTTCATACAGGGTGAACTATGGCTACACCTTC
few	TRBJ2-3	TRBV20-1	TRBD2	CSARDSTSGGAYTQYF	TGCAGTGCTAGGGACTCGACTAGCGGGGGGGCTTATACGCAGTATTTT
.	TRBJ2-7	TRBV29-1	TRBD1	CSVLRDRANEQYF	TGCAGCGTTCTCCGGGACAGGGCCAACGAGCAGTACTTC
.	TRBJ2-3	TRBV5-1	.	CASSLAMDGTQYF	TGCGCCAGCAGCTTGGCCATGGATGGGACCCAGTATTTT
.	TRBJ2-7	TRBV5-1	TRBD1	CASSPGQGEDEQYF	TGCGCCAGCAGCCCAGGACAGGGAGAGGACGAGCAGTACTTC
many	TRBJ1-2	TRBV7-2	.	CASSLLNREYGYTF	TGTGCCAGCAGCCTTCTGAACAGGGAATATGGCTACACCTTC
.	TRBJ2-1	TRBV21-1	.	CASSKEFQVTKGFF	TGTGCCAGCAGCAAAGAGTTCCAGGTTACTAAGGGGTTCTTC